These T cell receptor beta chains were read from a single sample in a study of blood T cells in healthy people across ages. Using its own MiXCR run on the 5' RACE reads, TCRdb lists one record per CDR3 protein. The sample consists of roughly 800,000 distinct CDR3 sequences, roughly 50% of them appearing once. Material: blood. The source is a man older than 75 in good health. CDR3s include the opening cysteine and the closing phenylalanine or tryptophan. The order of the fields is V gene, clone size, D gene, J gene, CDR3 protein, CDR3 DNA. The D gene is left open where the match is weak. Clone size is not always given. Where it is, it says once, few, many or a class for expanded clones.

V gene: TRBV2
clone size: -
D gene: TRBD2
J gene: TRBJ2-1
CDR3 protein: CASKRNQAGNYNEQFF
CDR3 DNA: TGTGCCAGCAAGAGGAATCAAGCGGGAAACTACAATGAGCAGTTCTTC

V gene: TRBV4-2
clone size: -
D gene: -
J gene: TRBJ2-3
CDR3 protein: CASSQDVAPDGHTDTQYF
CDR3 DNA: TGTGCCAGCAGCCAAGATGTGGCCCCCGACGGGCACACAGATACGCAGTATTTT

V gene: TRBV20-1
clone size: -
D gene: TRBD1
J gene: TRBJ1-4
CDR3 protein: CSARGPGTGEKLFF
CDR3 DNA: TGCAGTGCTAGGGGACCCGGGACAGGCGAAAAACTGTTTTTT

V gene: TRBV24-1
clone size: -
D gene: TRBD2
J gene: TRBJ2-1
CDR3 protein: CATSELTRTSGRGEQFF
CDR3 DNA: TGTGCCACCAGTGAGTTAACCCGGACTAGCGGGAGGGGTGAGCAGTTCTTC

V gene: TRBV5-1
clone size: -
D gene: -
J gene: TRBJ2-4
CDR3 protein: CASSLGQNNIQYF
CDR3 DNA: TGCGCCAGCAGCTTGGGACAGAACAACATTCAGTACTTC

V gene: TRBV12-5
clone size: -
D gene: TRBD1
J gene: TRBJ2-7
CDR3 protein: CASGLVLVAGGYEQYF
CDR3 DNA: TGTGCTAGTGGTTTGGTACTTGTGGCAGGGGGCTACGAGCAGTACTTC

V gene: TRBV20-1
clone size: few
D gene: -
J gene: TRBJ2-7
CDR3 protein: CSAREVKGQTGEQYF
CDR3 DNA: TGCAGTGCTAGAGAGGTAAAAGGACAGACGGGCGAGCAGTACTTC

V gene: TRBV28
clone size: few
D gene: TRBD2
J gene: TRBJ2-1
CDR3 protein: CATSGTSGYNEQFF
CDR3 DNA: TGTGCCACCTCAGGGACTAGCGGATACAATGAGCAGTTCTTC

V gene: TRBV5-1
clone size: -
D gene: TRBD2
J gene: TRBJ2-1
CDR3 protein: CASSMFRRTSFNEQFF
CDR3 DNA: TGCGCCAGCAGCATGTTCCGGAGGACTAGCTTCAATGAGCAGTTCTTC

V gene: TRBV28
clone size: once
D gene: TRBD1
J gene: TRBJ1-2
CDR3 protein: CASSTERADRDSNYGYTF
CDR3 DNA: TGTGCCAGCAGCACAGAACGCGCGGACAGGGACTCTAACTATGGCTACACCTTC

V gene: TRBV4-2
clone size: -
D gene: -
J gene: TRBJ1-4
CDR3 protein: CASSQEFLQKEKLFF
CDR3 DNA: TGTGCCAGCAGCCAAGAATTTCTCCAGAAGGAAAAACTGTTTTTT

V gene: TRBV29-1
clone size: -
D gene: -
J gene: TRBJ2-7
CDR3 protein: CSVEVGGAGLYEQYF
CDR3 DNA: TGCAGCGTTGAAGTGGGGGGGGCGGGCCTTTACGAGCAGTACTTC

V gene: TRBV12-3/TRBV12-4
clone size: -
D gene: TRBD2
J gene: TRBJ2-3
CDR3 protein: CASSPAGGPGTDTQYF
CDR3 DNA: TGTGCCAGCAGTCCAGCGGGAGGGCCTGGCACAGATACGCAGTATTTT

V gene: TRBV20-1
clone size: few
D gene: TRBD2
J gene: TRBJ2-5
CDR3 protein: CSADTSGRSAETQYF
CDR3 DNA: TGCAGTGCTGATACTAGCGGGAGATCGGCGGAGACCCAGTACTTC

V gene: TRBV12-3/TRBV12-4
clone size: few
D gene: -
J gene: TRBJ2-2
CDR3 protein: CASSLRATTGELFF
CDR3 DNA: TGTGCCAGCAGTTTGCGAGCCACCACCGGGGAGCTGTTTTTT

V gene: TRBV27
clone size: few
D gene: -
J gene: TRBJ2-1
CDR3 protein: CASSPTENSYNEQFF
CDR3 DNA: TGTGCCAGCAGCCCAACGGAGAACTCCTACAATGAGCAGTTCTTC

V gene: TRBV12-3/TRBV12-4
clone size: -
D gene: -
J gene: TRBJ2-5
CDR3 protein: CASSLSTLQETQYF
CDR3 DNA: TGTGCCAGCAGTTTAAGTACTCTACAAGAGACCCAGTACTTC

V gene: TRBV29-1
clone size: -
D gene: TRBD1
J gene: TRBJ1-4
CDR3 protein: CSAKLRTGFEKLFF
CDR3 DNA: TGCAGCGCCAAACTACGGACAGGGTTTGAAAAACTGTTTTTT

V gene: TRBV11-1
clone size: few
D gene: TRBD2
J gene: TRBJ2-5
CDR3 protein: CASSLSSQREAGTQYF
CDR3 DNA: TGTGCCAGCAGCTTATCGTCCCAGCGGGAGGCGGGGACCCAGTACTTC

V gene: TRBV5-1
clone size: few
D gene: TRBD1
J gene: TRBJ1-2
CDR3 protein: CASRGGSTNYGYTF
CDR3 DNA: TGCGCCAGCCGAGGGGGCAGCACTAACTATGGCTACACCTTC

V gene: TRBV5-1
clone size: few
D gene: -
J gene: TRBJ2-7
CDR3 protein: CASSFDGSGEQYF
CDR3 DNA: TGCGCCAGCAGCTTCGACGGGTCTGGTGAGCAGTACTTC

V gene: TRBV5-1
clone size: -
D gene: -
J gene: TRBJ1-6
CDR3 protein: CASSLAPDTDTPLHF
CDR3 DNA: TGCGCCAGCAGCTTGGCGCCGGACACAGATACACCCCTCCACTTT

V gene: TRBV6-5
clone size: -
D gene: -
J gene: TRBJ1-6
CDR3 protein: CASRPRRQWGSPLHF
CDR3 DNA: TGTGCCAGCAGACCCCGGAGACAGTGGGGTTCACCCCTCCACTTT

V gene: TRBV11-2
clone size: -
D gene: -
J gene: TRBJ2-7
CDR3 protein: CASSFGQHYEQYF
CDR3 DNA: TGTGCCAGCAGCTTTGGACAGCACTACGAGCAGTACTTC

V gene: TRBV7-3
clone size: -
D gene: TRBD1
J gene: TRBJ2-2
CDR3 protein: CASSRTGGDTGELFF
CDR3 DNA: TGTGCCAGCAGCCGGACAGGGGGAGATACCGGGGAGCTGTTTTTT

V gene: TRBV18
clone size: few
D gene: TRBD1
J gene: TRBJ2-7
CDR3 protein: CASSPRRTGNYEQYF
CDR3 DNA: TGTGCCAGCTCACCGCGACGGACAGGTAACTACGAGCAGTACTTC

V gene: TRBV12-5
clone size: -
D gene: -
J gene: TRBJ2-5
CDR3 protein: CASGSARLGTQYF
CDR3 DNA: TGTGCTAGTGGTTCGGCCCGTCTCGGGACCCAGTACTTC

V gene: TRBV5-5
clone size: -
D gene: -
J gene: TRBJ2-6
CDR3 protein: CASSHRRSGANVLTF
CDR3 DNA: TGTGCCAGCAGCCACAGGCGCTCTGGGGCCAACGTCCTGACTTTC

V gene: TRBV24-1
clone size: many
D gene: TRBD1
J gene: TRBJ1-1
CDR3 protein: CATSDADRGLTEAFF
CDR3 DNA: TGTGCCACCAGTGATGCAGACAGGGGGCTGACTGAAGCTTTCTTT

V gene: TRBV29-1
clone size: -
D gene: -
J gene: TRBJ1-2
CDR3 protein: CSAKGGDGYTF
CDR3 DNA: TGCAGCGCAAAGGGAGGGGATGGCTACACCTTC

V gene: TRBV29-1
clone size: few
D gene: TRBD1
J gene: TRBJ2-3
CDR3 protein: CSVSGRGRTDTQYF
CDR3 DNA: TGCAGCGTAAGCGGCAGGGGGCGCACAGATACGCAGTATTTT

V gene: TRBV28
clone size: -
D gene: -
J gene: TRBJ2-7
CDR3 protein: CASGTSSYEQYF
CDR3 DNA: TGTGCCAGCGGGACCTCATCCTACGAGCAGTACTTC

V gene: TRBV20-1
clone size: -
D gene: -
J gene: TRBJ2-5
CDR3 protein: CSARGDGPGTQYF
CDR3 DNA: TGCAGTGCTAGAGGCGACGGTCCGGGGACCCAGTACTTC

V gene: TRBV28
clone size: -
D gene: -
J gene: TRBJ2-1
CDR3 protein: CASSLSRGQREQFF
CDR3 DNA: TGTGCCAGCAGTTTGAGCCGGGGACAACGTGAGCAGTTCTTC

V gene: TRBV7-9
clone size: -
D gene: TRBD1
J gene: TRBJ1-1
CDR3 protein: CASSPRQGWGTEAFF
CDR3 DNA: TGTGCCAGCAGCCCCCGACAGGGTTGGGGCACTGAAGCTTTCTTT

V gene: TRBV29-1
clone size: many
D gene: -
J gene: TRBJ2-1
CDR3 protein: CSVGLLTGYNEQFF
CDR3 DNA: TGCAGCGTTGGGCTGCTGACAGGTTACAATGAGCAGTTCTTC

V gene: TRBV29-1
clone size: -
D gene: TRBD2
J gene: TRBJ2-1
CDR3 protein: CSVVTGRAGNEQFF
CDR3 DNA: TGCAGCGTTGTGACCGGGAGGGCCGGGAATGAGCAGTTCTTC

V gene: TRBV5-1
clone size: few
D gene: -
J gene: TRBJ2-1
CDR3 protein: CASSSPTRISSYNEQFF
CDR3 DNA: TGCGCCAGCAGCTCGCCCACCCGGATAAGCTCCTACAATGAGCAGTTCTTC

V gene: TRBV28
clone size: -
D gene: TRBD1
J gene: TRBJ2-3
CDR3 protein: CASSLSYGTGLPGLGADTQYF
CDR3 DNA: TGTGCCAGCAGTTTATCCTACGGGACAGGGCTACCGGGACTCGGCGCAGATACGCAGTATTTT

V gene: TRBV3-1
clone size: few
D gene: TRBD2
J gene: TRBJ2-5
CDR3 protein: CASSRLAGHEGETQYF
CDR3 DNA: TGTGCCAGCAGCAGACTAGCGGGACACGAGGGAGAGACCCAGTACTTC

V gene: TRBV20-1
clone size: -
D gene: -
J gene: TRBJ2-5
CDR3 protein: CSARVFGVRETQYF
CDR3 DNA: TGCAGTGCTAGAGTGTTCGGGGTTCGGGAGACCCAGTACTTC

V gene: TRBV6-6
clone size: -
D gene: TRBD1
J gene: TRBJ2-5
CDR3 protein: CASSTVQGARETQYF
CDR3 DNA: TGTGCCAGCAGCACCGTACAGGGGGCGAGGGAGACCCAGTACTTC

V gene: TRBV6-1
clone size: -
D gene: TRBD1
J gene: TRBJ2-7
CDR3 protein: CASKIPGTGPYNEQYF
CDR3 DNA: TGTGCCAGCAAAATACCCGGGACAGGGCCCTACAATGAGCAGTACTTC

V gene: TRBV6-6
clone size: few
D gene: TRBD1
J gene: TRBJ2-5
CDR3 protein: CASRETGEETQYF
CDR3 DNA: TGTGCCAGCAGGGAGACAGGGGAAGAGACCCAGTACTTC

V gene: TRBV3-1
clone size: -
D gene: -
J gene: TRBJ1-2
CDR3 protein: CASSQDWAGVNYGYTF
CDR3 DNA: TGTGCCAGCAGCCAAGATTGGGCAGGGGTGAACTATGGCTACACCTTC